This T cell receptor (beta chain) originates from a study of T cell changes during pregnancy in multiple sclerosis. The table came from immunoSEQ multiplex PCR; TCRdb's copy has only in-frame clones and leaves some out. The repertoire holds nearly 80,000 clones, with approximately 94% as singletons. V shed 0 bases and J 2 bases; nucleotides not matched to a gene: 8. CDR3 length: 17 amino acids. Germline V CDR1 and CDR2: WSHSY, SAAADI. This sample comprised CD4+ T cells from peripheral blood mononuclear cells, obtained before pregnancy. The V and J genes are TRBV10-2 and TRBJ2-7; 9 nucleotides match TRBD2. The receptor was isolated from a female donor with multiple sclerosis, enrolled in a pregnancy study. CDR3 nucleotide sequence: TGCGCCAGCAGTGAGTCGATCATAGCGGGAGTAACCTACGAGCAGTACTTC. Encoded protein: CASSESIIAGVTYEQYF.